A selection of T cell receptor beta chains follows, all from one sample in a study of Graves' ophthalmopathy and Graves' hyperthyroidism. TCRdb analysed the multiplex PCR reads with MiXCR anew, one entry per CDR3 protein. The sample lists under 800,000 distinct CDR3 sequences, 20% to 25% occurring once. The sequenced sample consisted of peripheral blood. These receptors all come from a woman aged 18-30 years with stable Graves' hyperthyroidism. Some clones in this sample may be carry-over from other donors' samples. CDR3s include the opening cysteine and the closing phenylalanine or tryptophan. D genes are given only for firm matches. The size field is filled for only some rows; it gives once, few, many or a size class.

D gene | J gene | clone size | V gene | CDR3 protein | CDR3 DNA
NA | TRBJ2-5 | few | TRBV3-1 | CASSPGGDQETQYF | TGTGCCAGCAGCCCTGGTGGCGACCAAGAGACCCAGTACTTC
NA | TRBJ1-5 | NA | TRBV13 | CASSTRTAGNQPQHF | TGTGCCAGCAGCACAAGGACAGCAGGCAATCAGCCCCAGCATTTT
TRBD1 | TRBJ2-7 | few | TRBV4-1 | CASSHEHRGQLLAYEQYF | TGCGCCAGCAGCCACGAACACAGGGGGCAGCTTTTGGCCTACGAGCAGTACTTC
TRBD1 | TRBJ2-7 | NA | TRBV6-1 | CASKGQVSYEQYF | TGTGCCAGCAAGGGACAGGTCTCCTACGAGCAGTACTTC
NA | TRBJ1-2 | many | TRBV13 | CASSFRGKANYGYTF | TGTGCCAGCAGCTTTAGGGGGAAAGCTAACTATGGCTACACCTTC
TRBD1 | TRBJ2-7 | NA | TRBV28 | CASSPGQPLEQYF | TGTGCCAGCAGCCCGGGACAGCCTTTGGAGCAGTACTTC
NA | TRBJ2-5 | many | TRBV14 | CASSPSAETQYF | TGTGCCAGCAGCCCCTCCGCGGAGACCCAGTACTTC
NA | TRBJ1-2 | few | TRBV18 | CASSPRSDLTYGYTF | TGTGCCAGCTCACCCCGAAGTGATCTGACGTATGGCTACACCTTC
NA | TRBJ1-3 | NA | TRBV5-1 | CASSLGTVRSGNTIYF | TGCGCCAGCAGCTTGGGGACAGTCCGCTCTGGAAACACCATATATTTT
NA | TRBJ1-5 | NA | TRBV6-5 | CASSSQPNQPQHF | TGTGCCAGCAGTTCACAGCCCAATCAGCCCCAGCATTTT
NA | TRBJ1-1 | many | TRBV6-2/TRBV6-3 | CASSRAENTEAFF | TGTGCCAGCAGTCGGGCGGAGAACACTGAAGCTTTCTTT
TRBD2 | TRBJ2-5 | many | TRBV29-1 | CSVAGTRQSGTQYF | TGCAGCGTAGCCGGGACTAGGCAGTCGGGGACCCAGTACTTC
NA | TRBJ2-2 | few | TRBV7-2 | CASSFGGTTGELFF | TGTGCCAGCAGCTTCGGGGGAACCACCGGGGAGCTGTTTTTT
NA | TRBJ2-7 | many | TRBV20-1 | CSAGLGGTYEQYF | TGCAGTGCTGGGCTCGGGGGTACCTACGAGCAGTACTTC
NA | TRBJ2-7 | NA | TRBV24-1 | CATSGPGESSYEQYF | TGTGCCACCAGTGGCCCGGGGGAGAGCTCCTACGAGCAGTACTTC
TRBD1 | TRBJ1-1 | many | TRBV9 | CASSAGGVNTEAFF | TGTGCCAGCAGCGCAGGGGGAGTGAACACTGAAGCTTTCTTT
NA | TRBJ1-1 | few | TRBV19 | CASIPTENTEAFF | TGTGCCAGTATTCCGACAGAGAACACTGAAGCTTTCTTT
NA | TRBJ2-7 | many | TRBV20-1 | CSARPSYEQYF | TGCAGTGCTAGGCCTTCCTACGAGCAGTACTTC
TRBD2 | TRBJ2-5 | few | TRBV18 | CASSPGGVLETQYF | TGTGCCAGCTCACCAGGGGGGGTCCTGGAGACCCAGTACTTC
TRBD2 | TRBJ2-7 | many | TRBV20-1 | CSAPRETSGSPYEQYF | TGCAGTGCTCCACGCGAGACTAGCGGGAGCCCCTACGAGCAGTACTTC
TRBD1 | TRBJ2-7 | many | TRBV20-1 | CSAGRDSSYEQYF | TGCAGTGCTGGTCGGGACAGCTCCTACGAGCAGTACTTC
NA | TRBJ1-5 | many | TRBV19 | CASSEVKNQPQHF | TGTGCCAGTAGTGAAGTGAAGAATCAGCCCCAGCATTTT
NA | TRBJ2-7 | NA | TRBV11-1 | CASSPGPHHSYEQYF | TGTGCCAGCAGTCCCGGTCCACACCACTCCTACGAGCAGTACTTC